Listed below are T cell receptor beta chains from one sample, sequenced in a study of blood T cell repertoires in COVID-19. Here immunoSEQ multiplex PCR was the method, and the copy in TCRdb shows in-frame clones only, minus some. The sample contains fewer than 110,000 clones, about 93% of which appear only once. Material for sequencing was peripheral blood. The origin of the receptors is a woman in her twenties or thirties with acute or convalescent COVID-19. The CDR3 runs from the conserved cysteine through the conserved F or W. Fields, in order: D gene, clone size, V gene, J gene, CDR3 protein, CDR3 DNA. The D gene is left open where the match is weak. Size is stated for part of the rows, as once, few or many counts, or as a class when the clone is expanded.

d_call: NA; clone_size: NA; v_call: TRBV7-9; j_call: TRBJ2-3; cdr3_aa: CASSPGTHSTDTQYF; cdr3_nt: TGTGCCAGCAGCCCCGGGACACATAGCACAGATACGCAGTATTTT
d_call: TRBD1; clone_size: NA; v_call: TRBV6-2/TRBV6-3; j_call: TRBJ2-2; cdr3_aa: CASSSRGSAGELFF; cdr3_nt: TGTGCCAGCAGTTCCAGGGGGTCGGCCGGGGAGCTGTTTTTT
d_call: TRBD2; clone_size: NA; v_call: TRBV23-1; j_call: TRBJ2-3; cdr3_aa: CASSLGGSLSTDTQYF; cdr3_nt: TGCGCCAGCAGTCTCGGGGGGAGCCTTAGCACAGATACGCAGTATTTT
d_call: NA; clone_size: once; v_call: TRBV30; j_call: TRBJ1-6; cdr3_aa: CAWSEGVSYNSPLHF; cdr3_nt: TGTGCCTGGAGTGAAGGGGTGTCCTATAATTCACCCCTCCACTTT
d_call: NA; clone_size: NA; v_call: TRBV11-1; j_call: TRBJ2-7; cdr3_aa: CASSLEGITYEQYF; cdr3_nt: TGTGCCAGCAGCTTAGAGGGGATTACCTACGAGCAGTACTTC
d_call: TRBD2; clone_size: NA; v_call: TRBV5-6; j_call: TRBJ2-3; cdr3_aa: CASSFGLAGDTDTQYF; cdr3_nt: TGTGCCAGCAGCTTCGGACTAGCGGGGGACACAGATACGCAGTATTTT
d_call: NA; clone_size: NA; v_call: TRBV19; j_call: TRBJ1-2; cdr3_aa: CASSPRGVSSGYTF; cdr3_nt: TGTGCCAGTAGTCCCCGCGGGGTAAGCTCTGGCTACACCTTC
d_call: NA; clone_size: NA; v_call: TRBV11-3; j_call: TRBJ2-3; cdr3_aa: CASSSGVGGTDTQYF; cdr3_nt: TGTGCCAGCAGCTCGGGAGTTGGGGGCACAGATACGCAGTATTTT
d_call: NA; clone_size: NA; v_call: TRBV12-3/TRBV12-4; j_call: TRBJ2-1; cdr3_aa: CASRSFADEQFF; cdr3_nt: TGTGCCAGCAGGAGTTTCGCGGATGAGCAGTTCTTC
d_call: NA; clone_size: NA; v_call: TRBV19; j_call: TRBJ2-1; cdr3_aa: CASSILAASYNEQFF; cdr3_nt: TGTGCCAGTAGTATATTAGCGGCCTCCTACAATGAGCAGTTCTTC
d_call: NA; clone_size: NA; v_call: TRBV10-3; j_call: TRBJ2-1; cdr3_aa: CAISASGEREQFF; cdr3_nt: TGTGCCATCAGTGCTTCGGGGGAAAGGGAGCAGTTCTTC
d_call: NA; clone_size: NA; v_call: TRBV9; j_call: TRBJ1-5; cdr3_aa: CASSVSGAGQPQHF; cdr3_nt: TGTGCCAGCAGCGTATCAGGGGCTGGGCAGCCCCAGCATTTT
d_call: NA; clone_size: NA; v_call: TRBV25-1; j_call: TRBJ1-6; cdr3_aa: CASSSQGSWGPLHF; cdr3_nt: TGTGCCAGCAGTTCACAGGGTAGCTGGGGGCCCCTCCACTTT
d_call: TRBD2; clone_size: NA; v_call: TRBV27; j_call: TRBJ2-4; cdr3_aa: CASRPAGVRDIQYF; cdr3_nt: TGTGCCAGCAGACCAGCGGGAGTGAGGGACATTCAGTACTTC
d_call: NA; clone_size: NA; v_call: TRBV11-2; j_call: TRBJ1-1; cdr3_aa: CASSPSGGTEAFF; cdr3_nt: TGTGCCAGCAGCCCCAGCGGGGGCACTGAAGCTTTCTTT
d_call: NA; clone_size: NA; v_call: TRBV15; j_call: TRBJ1-1; cdr3_aa: CATSGVRQGRTEAFF; cdr3_nt: TGTGCCACCAGCGGAGTGCGGCAGGGAAGGACTGAAGCTTTCTTT
d_call: TRBD2; clone_size: NA; v_call: TRBV27; j_call: TRBJ2-7; cdr3_aa: CASSLSSGGAYEQYF; cdr3_nt: TGTGCCAGCAGTTTATCTAGCGGGGGGGCCTACGAGCAGTACTTC
d_call: NA; clone_size: NA; v_call: TRBV10-3; j_call: TRBJ2-5; cdr3_aa: CATAGTQQETQYF; cdr3_nt: TGTGCCACCGCCGGGACTCAACAAGAGACCCAGTACTTC
d_call: NA; clone_size: NA; v_call: TRBV9; j_call: TRBJ2-1; cdr3_aa: CASSVVEGGEQFF; cdr3_nt: TGTGCCAGCAGCGTAGTGGAAGGAGGTGAGCAGTTCTTC
d_call: TRBD1; clone_size: NA; v_call: TRBV6-2/TRBV6-3; j_call: TRBJ1-3; cdr3_aa: CASSYYGQGAGNTIYF; cdr3_nt: TGTGCCAGCAGTTACTATGGACAGGGCGCCGGAAACACCATATATTTT
d_call: NA; clone_size: NA; v_call: TRBV10-3; j_call: TRBJ1-4; cdr3_aa: CAISDSTGGNEEKLFF; cdr3_nt: TGTGCCATCAGTGATTCCACGGGGGGAAATGAGGAAAAACTGTTTTTT
d_call: NA; clone_size: NA; v_call: TRBV7-2; j_call: TRBJ2-7; cdr3_aa: CASSPGQGNSYEQYF; cdr3_nt: TGTGCCAGCAGCCCAGGGCAGGGTAACTCCTACGAGCAGTACTTC
d_call: NA; clone_size: NA; v_call: TRBV9; j_call: TRBJ2-7; cdr3_aa: CASSPSYEQYF; cdr3_nt: TGTGCCAGCAGCCCTTCCTACGAGCAGTACTTC
d_call: TRBD1; clone_size: NA; v_call: TRBV30; j_call: TRBJ1-6; cdr3_aa: CAWRENRGSPLHF; cdr3_nt: TGTGCCTGGAGGGAAAACAGGGGTTCACCCCTCCACTTT
d_call: NA; clone_size: once; v_call: TRBV28; j_call: TRBJ1-2; cdr3_aa: CASRTTHYGYTF; cdr3_nt: TGTGCCAGCAGGACGACACACTATGGCTACACCTTC
d_call: NA; clone_size: once; v_call: TRBV2; j_call: TRBJ1-1; cdr3_aa: CASRTGGRRQRLNTEAFF; cdr3_nt: TGTGCCAGCAGAACAGGTGGTCGTCGACAAAGGCTTAACACTGAAGCTTTCTTT
d_call: NA; clone_size: NA; v_call: TRBV24-1; j_call: TRBJ2-3; cdr3_aa: CATGPRRTDTQYF; cdr3_nt: TGTGCCACCGGCCCCCGGCGGACAGATACGCAGTATTTT
d_call: TRBD1; clone_size: NA; v_call: TRBV4-1; j_call: TRBJ1-3; cdr3_aa: CAHRDRGGSGNTIYF; cdr3_nt: TGCGCCCACCGGGACAGGGGGGGGTCTGGAAACACCATATATTTT
d_call: TRBD1; clone_size: NA; v_call: TRBV3-1/TRBV3-2; j_call: TRBJ2-7; cdr3_aa: CASSPETGGRVRDEQYF; cdr3_nt: TGTGCCAGCAGCCCCGAGACAGGGGGCAGGGTTAGGGACGAGCAGTACTTC
d_call: TRBD1; clone_size: NA; v_call: TRBV6-5; j_call: TRBJ1-1; cdr3_aa: CASSYMTGDTEAFF; cdr3_nt: TGTGCCAGCAGTTACATGACAGGGGACACTGAAGCTTTCTTT
d_call: NA; clone_size: few; v_call: TRBV5-4; j_call: TRBJ2-7; cdr3_aa: CASSLTGSYEQYF; cdr3_nt: TGTGCCAGCAGCTTGACAGGGTCCTACGAGCAGTACTTC
d_call: TRBD2; clone_size: NA; v_call: TRBV4-3; j_call: TRBJ2-7; cdr3_aa: CASSRGTSGRYEQYF; cdr3_nt: TGCGCCAGCAGCCGAGGGACTAGCGGGAGGTACGAGCAGTACTTC
d_call: NA; clone_size: NA; v_call: TRBV29-1; j_call: TRBJ2-7; cdr3_aa: CSVEPIHSYEQYF; cdr3_nt: TGCAGCGTGGAACCTATCCACTCCTACGAGCAGTACTTC
d_call: NA; clone_size: NA; v_call: TRBV2; j_call: TRBJ2-1; cdr3_aa: CASSLTGYYNEQFF; cdr3_nt: TGTGCCAGCAGTCTAACAGGCTATTACAATGAGCAGTTCTTC
d_call: NA; clone_size: NA; v_call: TRBV5-8; j_call: TRBJ1-1; cdr3_aa: CASSFTGSTEAFF; cdr3_nt: TGTGCCAGCAGCTTTACGGGGTCCACTGAAGCTTTCTTT
d_call: TRBD1; clone_size: NA; v_call: TRBV5-1; j_call: TRBJ1-2; cdr3_aa: CASSQDPGGYGYTF; cdr3_nt: TGCGCCAGCAGCCAGGACCCAGGGGGCTATGGCTACACCTTC
d_call: NA; clone_size: NA; v_call: TRBV6-6; j_call: TRBJ1-1; cdr3_aa: CASSHGQMNTEAFF; cdr3_nt: TGTGCCAGCAGCCACGGACAGATGAACACTGAAGCTTTCTTT
d_call: TRBD1; clone_size: NA; v_call: TRBV28; j_call: TRBJ2-7; cdr3_aa: CASNQFPGQGAYEQYF; cdr3_nt: TGTGCCAGCAACCAATTTCCGGGACAGGGAGCCTACGAGCAGTACTTC